These T cell receptor beta chains were read from a single sample in a study of blood T cell repertoires in COVID-19. The repertoire was sequenced with immunoSEQ multiplex PCR; TCRdb's copy has only in-frame clones and lacks some. The sample lists over 300,000 clones, approximately 85% seen once, with less than 2.5% in the top ten. The sequencing sample was made of PBMCs or T cells enriched from blood (not recorded which). Receptors originate from a man aged 30 to 45 who had recovered from COVID-19. Both conserved end residues are part of each CDR3. Each record gives: V gene, J gene, CDR3 protein.

V: TRBV11-1
J: TRBJ1-6
CDR3: CASSLEGNSPLHF

V: TRBV5-1
J: TRBJ2-3
CDR3: CASSLEGWGTDTQYF

V: TRBV6-5
J: TRBJ2-3
CDR3: CASSYSGRSTDTQYF

V: TRBV21-1
J: TRBJ1-1
CDR3: CASSKSGQGEGTAFF

V: TRBV6-6
J: TRBJ2-7
CDR3: CASTLTGPTYEQYF

V: TRBV3-1/TRBV3-2
J: TRBJ1-2
CDR3: CASSQDRTGFRDYGYTF

V: TRBV6-5
J: TRBJ1-1
CDR3: CATGGGNTEAFF

V: TRBV5-1
J: TRBJ1-1
CDR3: CASSLVETLNTEAFF

V: TRBV5-1
J: TRBJ2-7
CDR3: CASSLVYRGRSYEQYF

V: TRBV7-3
J: TRBJ2-3
CDR3: CASSLQRGSTDTQYF

V: TRBV3-1/TRBV3-2
J: TRBJ2-1
CDR3: CARHPHPGQGYNEQFF

V: TRBV5-5
J: TRBJ2-7
CDR3: CASSWGEQEQYF

V: TRBV3-1/TRBV3-2
J: TRBJ1-6
CDR3: CASSQESPTTYNSPLHF

V: TRBV6-5
J: TRBJ1-1
CDR3: CASSTGGTNTEAFF

V: TRBV29-1
J: TRBJ1-2
CDR3: CSVLADRVGDGYTF

V: TRBV10-3
J: TRBJ2-2
CDR3: CAISAGGTGELFF

V: TRBV5-1
J: TRBJ1-5
CDR3: CASSLSDSTSSNQPQHF

V: TRBV24-1
J: TRBJ1-1
CDR3: CATSETRGGLTEAFF

V: TRBV4-2
J: TRBJ1-2
CDR3: CASSLVRGDLKYGYTF

V: TRBV5-1
J: TRBJ2-7
CDR3: CASSLAADRGREQYF

V: TRBV7-2
J: TRBJ2-1
CDR3: CASSSLAGSYNEQFF

V: TRBV2
J: TRBJ1-2
CDR3: CASSEITGQGNYGYTF

V: TRBV30
J: TRBJ1-6
CDR3: CAWAGTYSPLHF

V: TRBV9
J: TRBJ1-4
CDR3: CASSVGRGAEKLFF

V: TRBV4-2
J: TRBJ1-6
CDR3: CASSQDLTGRNSPLHF

V: TRBV20-1
J: TRBJ2-3
CDR3: CSASGGPPTDTQYF

V: TRBV18
J: TRBJ2-3
CDR3: CASSPPGQGARTDTQYF

V: TRBV10-3
J: TRBJ2-2
CDR3: CAISESRVNTGELFF

V: TRBV6-5
J: TRBJ1-1
CDR3: CASSHGGTEAFF

V: TRBV30
J: TRBJ2-1
CDR3: CAWSVTGGGFNEQFF

V: TRBV5-6
J: TRBJ1-2
CDR3: CASSLAPGGYYGYTF

V: TRBV4-1
J: TRBJ2-1
CDR3: CASSQVPSGVLNTANEQFF

V: TRBV19
J: TRBJ2-7
CDR3: CASSPMLGASYEQYF

V: TRBV4-1
J: TRBJ2-7
CDR3: CASSQISGGALYEQYF

V: TRBV7-6
J: TRBJ1-4
CDR3: CASSLTEATNEKLFF

V: TRBV7-7
J: TRBJ2-3
CDR3: CASSFLAGMTSTDTQYF

V: TRBV7-9
J: TRBJ2-5
CDR3: CASSPPLAGGPGETQYF

V: TRBV6-5
J: TRBJ1-2
CDR3: CASNPGGGTNYGYTF

V: TRBV4-1
J: TRBJ2-2
CDR3: CASSQGTGAGELFF

V: TRBV6-2/TRBV6-3
J: TRBJ1-5
CDR3: CASSWTGGQPQHF

V: TRBV9
J: TRBJ1-2
CDR3: CASSKGTGGVGTF

V: TRBV18
J: TRBJ2-5
CDR3: CASSPQGTSGETQYF

V: TRBV24-1
J: TRBJ2-1
CDR3: CATSDFSAGEQFF

V: TRBV11-3
J: TRBJ1-1
CDR3: CATHWGQANTEAFF

V: TRBV19
J: TRBJ2-3
CDR3: CASTRGDTQYF

V: TRBV7-8
J: TRBJ1-3
CDR3: CASSPYGTQGNTIYF

V: TRBV5-4
J: TRBJ1-2
CDR3: CASSLQKQGVHGYTF

V: TRBV6-1
J: TRBJ1-5
CDR3: CASSEVRVSSNQPQHF

V: TRBV27
J: TRBJ1-5
CDR3: CASRGQTYSNQPQHF

V: TRBV15
J: TRBJ1-1
CDR3: CATSRPGMGLNTEAFF

V: TRBV24-1
J: TRBJ2-7
CDR3: CATSVASSTEQYF

V: TRBV3-1/TRBV3-2
J: TRBJ2-3
CDR3: CASSLTDTQYF

V: TRBV30
J: TRBJ2-7
CDR3: CAWSPGQGLSYEQYF

V: TRBV2
J: TRBJ2-7
CDR3: CASRTGAPIQYF

V: TRBV7-3
J: TRBJ2-3
CDR3: CASSLGTSDTDTQYF

V: TRBV5-6
J: TRBJ1-4
CDR3: CASRKKNRGPDEKLFF

V: TRBV2
J: TRBJ2-3
CDR3: CASRAGQGADTQYF